These 22 T cell receptor beta chains were sequenced from one sample in a study of T-cell memory formation after mild COVID-19. TCRdb passed the 5' RACE reads through MiXCR, listing each CDR3 protein once. This table holds approximately 340,000 distinct CDR3 sequences, 10% to 15% found once. The sequenced sample consisted of PBMCs or a T cell subset sorted from them (not recorded which). All receptors come from a man aged 18 to 29 who had mild COVID-19 (a few samples of this study predate the infection). Cell type and time point are not known.

The sample holds a few counts of this clonotype. This chain's CDR3 is CSATTRTGVPYGYTF. The CDR3 DNA follows: TGCAGTGCTACTACTCGGACAGGGGTCCCCTATGGCTACACCTTC. This chain joins TRBV20-1 and TRBJ1-2; 9 bases are shared with TRBD1. Germline CDR1 reads DFQATT; CDR2 reads SNEGSKA (reference sequence). J lost 4 bases, V lost 4 bases, and 10 bases had no gene match. The CDR3 has 15 residues.

In this sample, this clonotype turned up a few times. V gene TRBV10-3 combines with J gene TRBJ1-6; a possible D gene is TRBD1 (6 bases). The CDR3 length is 17 residues. Trimming removed 0 bases at V and 7 bases at J, with 16 bases between. CDR1 ENHRY and CDR2 SYGVKD come from the germline V gene. CDR3 region: CAISESPGTRRNSPLHF. The CDR3 bases are TGTGCCATCAGTGAGTCACCCGGGACAAGAAGAAATTCACCCCTCCACTTT.

Only a few counts were recorded for this clonotype. The chain couples TRBV6-5 to TRBJ1-2, with D hard to call. V dropped 6 bases and J dropped 4 bases, with 15 bases sitting between them. Germline CDR1 and CDR2: MNHEY and SVGAGI. The CDR3 runs 14 residues. This CDR3 is CASSFAQDLYGYTF. Written as DNA, the CDR3 is TGTGCCAGCAGCTTCGCACAAGATCTCTATGGCTACACCTTC.

The table lists this clonotype with a few counts. The rearrangement links TRBV20-1 to TRBJ2-7; the match to TRBD2 covers 12 bases. The CDR3 extends over 15 amino acids. The J segment lost 6 bases and the V segment lost 3 bases, leaving 9 bases of the junction unmatched. Germline V lookup: CDR1 DFQATT, CDR2 SNEGSKA (reference sequence). The CDR3 DNA reads TGCAGTGCTAGGGAAGGACTAGCGGGGTCACCCGAGCAGTACGTC. Translation gives CSAREGLAGSPEQYV.

This chain uses TRBV11-3 with TRBJ2-5; TRBD1 aligns across 8 bases. The CDR3 is 15 amino acids. The ends lost 5 bases at V and 7 bases at J; junction bases unmatched: 12. CDR1 and CDR2 (germline): SGHNT, YENEEA. CDR3: CASSRSGQGGGTQYF. In DNA form, the CDR3 reads TGTGCCAGCAGCAGAAGTGGACAGGGTGGTGGGACCCAGTACTTC.

This clonotype appeared a few times. The rearrangement joins TRBV12-3 or TRBV12-4 to TRBJ2-7, with unresolved D. V was pared by 6 bases and J by 2 bases, with 8 bases between. The length of the CDR3 is 12 residues. The CDR3 sequence is CASSRLPYEQYF. The CDR3 DNA sequence: TGTGCCAGCAGCCGGCTTCCCTACGAGCAGTACTTC.

CDR3 region: CASSARVDGTQYF. The CDR3 bases are TGTGCCAGCAGCGCAAGGGTCGACGGGACCCAGTACTTC. This chain connects TRBV7-2 to TRBJ2-5; D gene ambiguous. CDR1 and CDR2 (germline): SGHTA, FQGNSA. V was trimmed by 5 bases and J by 7 bases, leaving 14 bases between them. The CDR3 consists of 13 residues.

This clonotype has only a few counts. The genes are TRBV4-3 and TRBJ1-2; no definite D call. The germline V gene encodes CDR1 LGHNA and CDR2 YSLEER. The CDR3 is 13 amino acids. Trimming left V 2 bases short and J 6 bases short, with 10 bases between. Here the CDR3 DNA reads TGCGCCAGCAGCCAACTTTCCAACGATGGCTACACCTTC. This encodes CASSQLSNDGYTF.

The gene calls are TRBV12-3 or TRBV12-4 and TRBJ2-1, with a possible D match to TRBD1 (6 bases). The CDR3 is made up of 15 amino acids. CDR3 residues: CAIATVGAAYNEQFF. For the CDR3, the DNA is TGTGCGATCGCGACGGTGGGGGCCGCCTACAATGAGCAGTTCTTC.

This clonotype was picked up a small number of times. This chain uses TRBV4-2 with TRBJ2-3; no clear D gene. Germline CDR1 and CDR2: LGHNA and YNFKEQ. This CDR3 region has 15 residues. The V and J ends lost 4 bases and 5 bases respectively, with 16 bases between them. CDR3 nucleotides: TGTGCCAGCAGCCTTGAATGGCGCCTGGAAGATACGCAGTATTTT. Encoded protein: CASSLEWRLEDTQYF.

This clonotype was counted between two and nine times. V is TRBV20-1 and J is TRBJ1-2; D is possibly TRBD1 (5 bases). The CDR3 is made up of 13 amino acids. Germline V gene data show CDR1 as DFQATT and CDR2 as SNEGSKA (reference sequence). The V and J ends lost 1 base and 3 bases respectively, with 9 bases between them. CDR3 in amino acids: CSARVQGDYGYTF. DNA of the CDR3: TGCAGTGCTAGAGTTCAGGGTGACTATGGCTACACCTTC.

The rearrangement links TRBV4-1 to TRBJ2-2, with D possibly being TRBD2 (5 bases). Trimming stripped 1 base from V and 0 bases from J, with 9 bases between. This CDR3 comprises 16 residues. CDR1 is MGHRA, CDR2 YSYEKL, per germline. CDR3 coding DNA: TGCGCCAGCAGCCAAGTACGGACTGCGAACACCGGGGAGCTGTTTTTT. It translates to CASSQVRTANTGELFF.

This clonotype appeared a few times. The genes are TRBV7-2 and TRBJ2-3, with 8 nucleotides matching TRBD2. Germline trimming cut 5 bases from V and 2 bases from J; bases unmatched to any gene: 12. The CDR3 sequence is 17 residues long. CDR1 SGHTA and CDR2 FQGNSA come from the germline V gene. Written as DNA, the CDR3 is TGTGCCAGCAGCCCCTGGGTACGGGGGGGAATCACAGATACGCAGTATTTT. Translating gives CASSPWVRGGITDTQYF.

J is TRBJ2-3 and V is TRBV5-6, with 7 nucleotides matching TRBD1. There are 17 residues in the CDR3. V shed 4 bases and J 5 bases; nucleotides not matched to a gene: 16. The germline V gene has CDR1 SGHDT and CDR2 YYEEEE. This CDR3 reads CASSRLVPRGRRDTQYF. CDR3 in DNA: TGTGCCAGCAGCCGTCTCGTTCCGAGGGGGCGGAGAGATACGCAGTATTTT.

This clonotype turned up a few times. This rearrangement joins TRBV2 to TRBJ2-7, with 8 bases aligning to TRBD1. Germline loops: CDR1 SNHLY, CDR2 FYNNEI. Trimming cost V 6 bases and J 2 bases; bases outside gene matches: 6. This CDR3 is built from 14 residues. CDR3 DNA: TGTGCCAGCAGCGCCGGCAGGGGGCCCTACGAGCAGTACGTC. This encodes CASSAGRGPYEQYV.

This sequence joins TRBV6-2 or TRBV6-3 and TRBJ2-1, with D possibly TRBD2 on 5 matching bases. The V gene's germline CDR1 is MNHEY and CDR2 SVGEGT. Trimming took 4 bases from V and 7 from J, leaving 14 bases between them. This CDR3 has 14 residues. Here the CDR3 DNA reads TGTGCCAGCAGTTCCACGAGGACGGGGAATGAGCAGTTCTTC. Encoded protein: CASSSTRTGNEQFF.

This chain connects TRBV5-1 to TRBJ2-5, with D unclear. V was clipped by 2 bases and J by 5 bases, with 10 bases between them. Germline V lookup: CDR1 SGHRS, CDR2 YFSETQ. The CDR3 has 13 amino acids. The CDR3 spells CASSFSPAETQYF. The DNA of the CDR3 is TGCGCCAGCAGCTTCTCCCCAGCGGAGACCCAGTACTTC.

This clonotype was observed a handful of times. The chain links TRBV7-9 to TRBJ2-7; TRBD1 or TRBD2 may be the D gene (5 bases each). Looked up from germline, CDR1 is SEHNR and CDR2 is FQNEAQ (reference sequence). The CDR3 extends over 13 amino acids. The V end lost 10 bases, the J end lost 1 base, and 14 bases lay between the germline ends. In DNA, the CDR3 is TGTGCCACCTCCGGGACGACATCCTACGAGCAGTACTTC. This sequence encodes CATSGTTSYEQYF.

This clonotype was counted at least ten times. V gene TRBV5-1 combines with J gene TRBJ2-2, with D hard to call. Germline V CDR1 and CDR2: SGHRS, YFSETQ. V lost 3 bases and J 4 bases, leaving 10 bases between the germline ends. The CDR3 sequence is 14 residues long. DNA for the CDR3: TGCGCCAGCAGCTCGCTCGACACCACCGGGGAGCTGTTTTTT. It yields the protein CASSSLDTTGELFF.

This clonotype was seen many times. The chain combines TRBV5-6 with TRBJ2-5, with no clear D. CDR1 SGHDT and CDR2 YYEEEE come from the germline V gene. The CDR3 runs 13 residues. V was pared by 3 bases and J by 5 bases, with 11 bases between. CDR3 sequence reads: CASSSTYTETQYF. CDR3 in DNA: TGTGCCAGCAGCTCCACATATACGGAGACCCAGTACTTC. Using reference TRBV5-6 and TRBJ2-5 for the parts outside the CDR3, the full variable domain is DAGVTQSPTHLIKTRGQQVTLRCSPKSGHDTVSWYQQALGQGPQFIFQYYEEEERQRGNFPDRFSGHQFPNYSSELNVNALLLGDSALYLCASSSTYTETQYFGPGTRLLVL.

The CDR3 DNA reads as TGTGCCAGCAGCGCAATAGCGGGGATAATTCACACAGATACGCAGTATTTT. It encodes CASSAIAGIIHTDTQYF. V and J are TRBV7-2 and TRBJ2-3; 8 bases are a match to TRBD2. V lost 5 bases and J lost 2; bases outside the gene matches: 12. This CDR3 contains 17 residues. Germline values: CDR1 SGHTA, CDR2 FQGNSA. Using reference TRBV7-2 and TRBJ2-3 for the parts outside the CDR3, the full variable domain is GAGVSQSPSNKVTEKGKDVELRCDPISGHTALYWYRQSLGQGLEFLIYFQGNSAPDKSGLPSDRFSAERTGGSVSTLTIQRTQQEDSAVYLCASSAIAGIIHTDTQYFGPGTRLTVL.

The rearrangement joins TRBV20-1 to TRBJ1-1; D not certain. The CDR3 loop spans 14 amino acids. With 4 bases removed from V and 1 base from J, the gap between germline ends came to 13 bases. Germline V lookup: CDR1 DFQATT, CDR2 SNEGSKA (reference sequence). The CDR3 protein is CSATVSGPNTEAFF. The CDR3 DNA sequence: TGCAGTGCTACGGTTTCCGGGCCGAACACTGAAGCTTTCTTT.